This T cell receptor (beta chain) was identified during a study of blood T cell repertoires in COVID-19. After removal of 7 bases from V and 5 bases from J, the junction contained 9 bases not matched to a gene. This CDR3 has 14 amino acids. Germline lookup yields CDR1 MGHDK and CDR2 SYGVNS. Sequenced by immunoSEQ multiplex PCR; TCRdb stores in-frame clones only, minus some. This table holds approximately 220,000 clones, approximately 80% found once. The chain carries TRBV25-1 and TRBJ2-5; the match to TRBD1 covers 8 bases. Input material: peripheral blood. This receptor was obtained from a woman in her seventies with acute or convalescent COVID-19. The CDR3 spells CASNPQGARETQYF. CDR3 in DNA: TGTGCCAGCAACCCCCAGGGGGCTCGGGAGACCCAGTACTTC.